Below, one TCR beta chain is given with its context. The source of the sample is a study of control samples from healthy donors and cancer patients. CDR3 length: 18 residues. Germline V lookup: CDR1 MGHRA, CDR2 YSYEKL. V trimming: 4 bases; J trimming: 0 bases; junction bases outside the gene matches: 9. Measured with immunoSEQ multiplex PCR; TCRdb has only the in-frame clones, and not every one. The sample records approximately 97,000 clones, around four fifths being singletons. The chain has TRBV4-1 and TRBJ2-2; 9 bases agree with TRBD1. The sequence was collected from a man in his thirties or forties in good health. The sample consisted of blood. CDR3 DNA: TGCGCCAGCAGCCCACGGGACAGGGTTATTGCGAACACCGGGGAGCTGTTTTTT. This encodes CASSPRDRVIANTGELFF.